These 32 T cell receptor beta chains share one sample of origin, sequenced in a study of blood T cell repertoires in COVID-19. TCRdb's copy holds only in-frame clones and misses some; the assay was immunoSEQ multiplex PCR. The top ten clones hold roughly 26% of a sample with around 180,000 clones, roughly 90% of them seen once. The source material was peripheral blood. The receptors shown here come from a man in his 60s with acute or convalescent COVID-19.

V and J are TRBV24-1 and TRBJ2-7, with 7 bases identical to TRBD1. In germline, CDR1 is KGHDR, CDR2 SFDVKD. This CDR3 comprises 16 residues. V lost 2 bases and J lost 0; bases outside the gene matches: 6. The CDR3 DNA is TGTGCCACCAGTGATTGTGGACAGGTGAGCTCCTACGAGCAGTACGTC. This gives the protein CATSDCGQVSSYEQYV.

The V call is TRBV19, the J call TRBJ1-1; TRBD1 agrees at 10 bases. Germline CDR1 reads LNHDA; CDR2 reads SQIVND (reference sequence). V lost 6 bases and J lost 4; bases outside the gene matches: 5. The CDR3 loop spans 14 amino acids. The chain's CDR3 is CASRPDRGGTEAFF. CDR3 sequence (DNA): TGTGCCAGTAGACCGGACAGGGGGGGCACTGAAGCTTTCTTT.

The chain combines TRBV4-3 with TRBJ1-5; perhaps TRBD1 as D (6 bases). Looked up from germline, CDR1 is LGHNA and CDR2 is YSLEER. CDR3 length: 15 amino acids. V lost 2 bases to trimming and J lost 5 bases, with 13 bases between them. The CDR3 sequence is CASSQQWGGDQPQHF. As DNA, the CDR3 is TGCGCCAGCAGCCAACAATGGGGGGGCGATCAGCCCCAGCATTTT.

The chain couples TRBV7-9 to TRBJ2-1, with no clear D. CDR3 length: 15 residues. CDR1 is SEHNR and CDR2 is FQNEAQ in the germline V gene (reference sequence). Trimming shortened V by 3 bases and J by 8 bases, and 17 bases separated the two germline ends. This CDR3 reads CASSFEFPPRDEQFF. CDR3 coding DNA: TGTGCCAGCAGCTTTGAGTTCCCCCCTCGAGATGAGCAGTTCTTC.

The gene calls are TRBV2 and TRBJ1-2; no firm D call. The CDR3 has 13 amino acids. CDR1 and CDR2 (germline): SNHLY, FYNNEI. V shed 5 bases and J shed 8 bases, with 15 bases lying between them. CDR3 bases: TGTGCCAGCAGTCCCCCTACCCTGCTAGGCTACACCTTC. The encoded protein is CASSPPTLLGYTF.

The chain links TRBV5-1 to TRBJ2-1; the D gene is possibly TRBD2 (6 bases). The CDR3 sequence is 13 residues long. CDR1 and CDR2 (germline): SGHRS, YFSETQ. The V end lost 8 bases, the J end lost 1 base, and 10 bases lay between the germline ends. The CDR3 spells CASRTTSYNEQFF. In nucleotides, the CDR3 is TGCGCCAGTCGGACTACGTCCTACAATGAGCAGTTCTTC.

The rearrangement uses TRBV18 and TRBJ2-1, with a tentative D call TRBD1 (7 bases). Between the trimmed V and J ends, which lost 3 bases and 8 bases, there was a span of 11 bases. The CDR3 totals 13 residues. Germline V gives CDR1 KGHSH, CDR2 LQKENI. This CDR3 is CASSPQGGDEQFF. The CDR3 DNA sequence: TGTGCCAGCTCACCTCAGGGGGGCGATGAGCAGTTCTTC.

This chain joins TRBV5-4 and TRBJ2-2; 8 bases match TRBD1. V dropped 1 base and J dropped 3; count of bases not matched to a gene: 2. Germline V lookup: CDR1 SGHNT, CDR2 YYREEE (reference sequence). CDR3 size: 15 residues. The DNA for the CDR3 is TGTGCCAGCAGCTTGACAGGGGGGCACACCGGGGAGCTGTTTTTT. Translated: CASSLTGGHTGELFF.

The chain has TRBV2 and TRBJ1-5; TRBD1 matches at 7 bases. CDR1 is SNHLY and CDR2 is FYNNEI in the germline V gene. J was trimmed by 0 bases and V by 6 bases; bases with no gene match: 2. The CDR3 spans 14 residues. CDR3 in amino acids: CASREGASNQPQHF. Here the CDR3 DNA reads TGTGCCAGCAGGGAGGGGGCTAGCAATCAGCCCCAGCATTTT.

The chain joins TRBV6-5 to TRBJ2-2; 9 positions agree with TRBD1. The germline V gene has CDR1 MNHEY and CDR2 SVGAGI. Unmatched junction bases numbered 5, after V lost 6 bases and J lost 3 bases. This CDR3 spans 15 amino acids. Here the CDR3 DNA reads TGTGCCAGCAGCGGGACAGGGTGGTACACCGGGGAGCTGTTTTTT. It is translated as CASSGTGWYTGELFF.

The chain recombines TRBV10-1 with TRBJ2-5, with a tentative D call TRBD2 (6 bases). This CDR3 has 16 amino acids. Looked up from germline, CDR1 is WNHNN and CDR2 is SYGVQD (reference sequence). Trimming cost V 8 bases and J 4 bases, with 23 bases left between them. CDR3 sequence: CASPSCTGERLETQYF. For the CDR3, the DNA is TGCGCCAGCCCTTCCTGTACGGGAGAGCGTTTAGAGACCCAGTACTTC.

This clone has just a few counts. This chain links TRBV2 with TRBJ1-2, with 8 nucleotides matching TRBD1. Germline CDR1 is SNHLY and CDR2 is FYNNEI. Trimming took 6 bases from V and 8 from J; bases not matched to a gene: 8. This CDR3 has 13 residues. The CDR3 region is CASREDRVGGYTF. DNA of the CDR3: TGTGCCAGCAGGGAGGACAGGGTTGGAGGCTACACCTTC.

The chain employs TRBV29-1 and TRBJ1-2; 9 bases match TRBD1. Germline CDR1 reads SQVTM; CDR2 reads ANQGSEA. The CDR3 consists of 14 residues. The V gene end was trimmed by 1 base and the J gene end by 7 bases; junction bases not matched to a gene: 7. The CDR3 reads CSVEARGQGFGYTF. Written as DNA, the CDR3 is TGCAGCGTTGAAGCGAGGGGACAGGGTTTTGGCTACACCTTC. The full variable domain, its missing parts supplied by reference TRBV29-1 and TRBJ1-2, is SAVISQKPSRDICQRGTSLTIQCQVDSQVTMMFWYRQQPGQSLTLIATANQGSEATYESGFVIDKFPISRPNLTFSTLTVSNMSPEDSSIYLCSVEARGQGFGYTFGSGTRLTVV.

The CDR3 region is CASSLTRGYEQYV. CDR3 sequence (DNA): TGCGCCAGCAGCTTGACTCGGGGCTACGAGCAGTACGTC. The chain combines TRBV5-1 with TRBJ2-7, with D possibly being TRBD2 (5 bases). V lost 1 base and J lost 3, with 8 bases in between. The CDR3 sequence is 13 residues long. CDR1 and CDR2 from the germline V gene are SGHRS and YFSETQ.

This clone was counted once. V is TRBV30 and J is TRBJ1-6, with 10 bases lining up with TRBD1. The CDR3 has 17 residues. Germline loops: CDR1 GTSNPN, CDR2 SVGIG (reference sequence). The V segment lost 2 bases and the J segment 5 bases; nucleotides outside the gene matches: 9. The CDR3 coding sequence is TGTGCCTGGAGTCCCCGAGCCGGGACAGGGGATAATTCACCCCTCCACTTT. This sequence encodes CAWSPRAGTGDNSPLHF.

The J gene is TRBJ2-7, the V gene TRBV6-5, with D possibly matching TRBD1 (6 bases). The CDR3 extends over 14 amino acids. With 3 bases removed from V and 5 bases from J, the gap between germline ends came to 14 bases. Germline CDR1 reads MNHEY; CDR2 reads SVGAGI. CDR3 region: CASSYEGVRHEQYF. The CDR3 nucleotides are TGTGCCAGCAGTTATGAGGGGGTCCGCCACGAGCAGTACTTC.

The J gene is TRBJ2-2, the V gene TRBV7-9; 9 bases line up with TRBD1. The germline V gene encodes CDR1 SEHNR and CDR2 FQNEAQ (reference sequence). CDR3 size: 15 residues. V was pared by 4 bases and J by 1 base, with 1 base of the junction left unmatched. The CDR3 region has the DNA TGTGCCAGCAGCTCGGGACAGGGGAACACCGGGGAGCTGTTTTTT. The encoded protein is CASSSGQGNTGELFF.

The chain is built from TRBV11-3 and TRBJ2-1, with D tentatively TRBD1 (5 bases). Per the germline V gene, CDR1 is SGHNT and CDR2 is YENEEA. V was shortened by 2 bases and J by 9 bases, with 14 bases between the two germline ends. The CDR3 is made up of 14 amino acids. CDR3 DNA sequence: TGTGCCAGCAGCTTAATTCGGGCGCAGGGTGAGCAGTTCTTC. It specifies CASSLIRAQGEQFF.

This sequence joins TRBV24-1 and TRBJ2-2; weak D call: TRBD2 (5 bases). Trimming stripped 3 bases from V and 5 bases from J, with 12 bases between. Germline values: CDR1 KGHDR, CDR2 SFDVKD. The CDR3 consists of 15 residues. CDR3 amino acids: CATSDEGVPTGELFF. The CDR3 DNA is TGTGCCACCAGTGATGAGGGAGTTCCTACCGGGGAGCTGTTTTTT.

The chain joins TRBV4-1 to TRBJ2-1, with TRBD2 matching 7 bases. CDR1 MGHRA and CDR2 YSYEKL come from the germline V gene. The ends lost 0 bases at V and 0 bases at J; junction bases unmatched: 2. This CDR3 is 16 amino acids long. This CDR3 is CASSQDPGGSYNEQFF. The CDR3 DNA follows: TGCGCCAGCAGCCAAGATCCGGGGGGCTCCTACAATGAGCAGTTCTTC.

The chain joins TRBV29-1 to TRBJ1-6, with 9 bases that match TRBD1. With 1 base clipped from V and 6 bases from J, the junction kept 10 bases outside the gene matches. This CDR3 has 17 residues. From germline, CDR1 is SQVTM and CDR2 ANQGSEA. The CDR3 DNA follows: TGCAGCGTTGAAGTAAACGTAACGGGACAGGGTAATTCACCCCTCCACTTT. Its protein is CSVEVNVTGQGNSPLHF.

The chain couples TRBV3-1 (or the pseudogene TRBV3-2) to TRBJ2-1; tentatively, D is TRBD1 (6 bases). This CDR3 is built from 14 residues. V lost 4 bases and J 8 bases, leaving 15 bases between the germline ends. The V gene's germline CDR1 is LGHDT and CDR2 YNNKEL (reference sequence). The CDR3 is CASSLRHRVDEQFF. As DNA, the CDR3 is TGTGCCAGCAGCCTGAGGCACAGGGTCGATGAGCAGTTCTTC.

The J gene is TRBJ2-1, the V gene TRBV25-1; 13 nucleotides match TRBD2. Looked up from germline, CDR1 is MGHDK and CDR2 is SYGVNS. The CDR3 consists of 16 residues. V trimming: 5 bases; J trimming: 10 bases; junction bases outside the gene matches: 11. CDR3 nucleotide sequence: TGTGCCAGCAGTCTAGCCGGGACTAGCGGGGCCGGGGAGCAGTTCTTC. This encodes CASSLAGTSGAGEQFF.

V and J are TRBV13 and TRBJ2-1; 13 nucleotides line up with TRBD2. Germline CDR1 reads PRHDT; CDR2 reads FYEKMQ (reference sequence). The V and J ends lost 5 bases and 7 bases, in that order; junction bases with no gene match: 11. The CDR3 spans 17 residues. CDR3 region: CASSVTTSGRILNEQFF. Here the CDR3 DNA reads TGTGCCAGCAGCGTCACGACTAGCGGGAGGATCTTAAATGAGCAGTTCTTC.

The chain employs TRBV3-1 (or the pseudogene TRBV3-2) and TRBJ2-1, with 13 bases that match TRBD2. J gave up 4 bases and V 5 bases, and 5 bases lay outside the gene matches. The CDR3 is 16 amino acids. Per germline, CDR1 LGHDT and CDR2 YNNKEL (reference sequence). The DNA for the CDR3 is TGTGCCAGCAGCGACCCGGGACTAGCGGGGTACAATGAGCAGTTCTTC. It codes for CASSDPGLAGYNEQFF.

The chain is built from TRBV18 and TRBJ1-2, with a weak D call TRBD1 (6 bases). The V end lost 6 bases, the J end lost 1 base, and 21 bases lay between the germline ends. Germline loops: CDR1 KGHSH, CDR2 LQKENI. The CDR3 is made up of 17 amino acids. CDR3 residues: CASSPGGLSGFNYGYTF. CDR3 DNA: TGTGCCAGCTCCCCTGGGGGCCTAAGCGGATTTAACTATGGCTACACCTTC.

This chain connects TRBV29-1 to TRBJ2-1; the match to TRBD1 covers 8 bases. CDR3 length: 12 amino acids. V lost 5 bases, J lost 6 bases, and 3 bases stayed unmatched. Germline values: CDR1 SQVTM, CDR2 ANQGSEA. In nucleotides, the CDR3 is TGCAGCGTTTCGGACAGGGTCAATGAGCAGTTCTTC. Translation gives CSVSDRVNEQFF.

The chain recombines TRBV6-1 with TRBJ2-7, with D unclear. The CDR3 is made up of 16 amino acids. V was clipped by 1 base and J by 1 base, with 14 bases between them. The germline V gene encodes CDR1 MNHNS and CDR2 SASEGT. CDR3 DNA: TGTGCCAGCAGTGAAGGCTTTTTTGAAGCGTCCTACGAGCAGTACTTC. It specifies CASSEGFFEASYEQYF.

The rearrangement joins TRBV5-4 to TRBJ2-5; TRBD1 matches at 10 bases. After removal of 4 bases from V and 5 bases from J, the junction contained 5 bases not matched to a gene. This CDR3 contains 14 residues. The V gene's germline CDR1 is SGHNT and CDR2 YYREEE (reference sequence). The CDR3 is CASSPVGQGETQYF. CDR3 in DNA: TGTGCCAGCAGCCCGGTGGGACAGGGGGAGACCCAGTACTTC.

V gene TRBV19 combines with J gene TRBJ1-1, with a tentative D call TRBD1 (5 bases). The CDR3 runs 13 residues. V shed 4 bases and J shed 0 bases, with 6 bases lying between them. Germline CDR1 reads LNHDA; CDR2 reads SQIVND (reference sequence). CDR3 coding DNA: TGTGCCAGTAGTAACAGGATGAACACTGAAGCTTTCTTT. This encodes CASSNRMNTEAFF.

The rearrangement joins TRBV19 to TRBJ1-1; maybe TRBD1 (5 bases). The V gene's germline CDR1 is LNHDA and CDR2 SQIVND (reference sequence). The CDR3 length is 15 residues. Between the trimmed V and J ends, which lost 5 bases and 4 bases, there was a span of 17 bases. This CDR3 reads CASSSQNWGGTEAFF. The CDR3 DNA is TGTGCCAGTAGTTCCCAGAACTGGGGCGGCACTGAAGCTTTCTTT.

This chain joins TRBV15 and TRBJ1-5; no clear D. The length of the CDR3 is 14 residues. V dropped 3 bases and J dropped 4 bases, with 10 bases sitting between them. Looked up from germline, CDR1 is LNHNV and CDR2 is YYDKDF (reference sequence). CDR3 nucleotide sequence: TGTGCCACCAGCAGGGATGGAGGGAATCAGCCCCAGCATTTT. As protein: CATSRDGGNQPQHF. Drawing the rest from reference TRBV15 and TRBJ1-5, the complete variable domain is DAMVIQNPRYQVTQFGKPVTLSCSQTLNHNVMYWYQQKSSQAPKLLFHYYDKDFNNEADTPDNFQSRRPNTSFCFLDIRSPGLGDTAMYLCATSRDGGNQPQHFGDGTRLSIL.